This TCR beta chain was obtained from a study of blood T cell repertoires in COVID-19. The wider study: PBMCs, B-cell-depleted T cells, or T cells were the source of the cDNA or gDNA that made up the material.

Original processing notes: Estimated nucleated cell counts came from reference gene primer amplification. Clones were read by immunoSEQ multiplex PCR, and TCRdb kept only the in-frame ones, dropping some. V and J calls and clone size come straight from that table; D and trimming were deduced from the DNA. The repertoire holds about 290,000 clones, with around four fifths as singletons. From germline, CDR1 is SGDLS and CDR2 YYNGEE. Unmatched junction bases numbered 3, after V lost 0 bases and J lost 2 bases. The CDR3 spans 15 residues. This TCR was sampled from a woman between 50 and 59 years old with active or convalescent COVID-19. This rearrangement joins TRBV9 to TRBJ2-3; 7 bases align to TRBD2. Source material: peripheral blood. The CDR3 is CASSVAGGFTDTQYF. The CDR3 bases are TGTGCCAGCAGCGTAGCGGGAGGCTTCACAGATACGCAGTATTTT.